This T cell receptor (beta chain) was sequenced during a study of regulatory T cells in long-lasting Graves disease. TCR beta libraries were built with iRepertoire HTBI primers and Arm-PCR of CDR3 regions. TCRdb reprocessed the multiplex PCR reads via MiXCR and lists one record per CDR3 protein. The sample records approximately 690,000 distinct CDR3 sequences, 30% being singletons. Documented time point: persistent/refractory GD, antithyroid drugs over 5 years with positive TRAb. The TCR library used RNA extracted from PBMCs. The table lists this clonotype with many counts. The CDR3 is made up of 15 amino acids. CDR1 and CDR2 from the germline V gene are SGHAT and FQNNGV. Trimming cost V 3 bases and J 7 bases; bases outside gene matches: 11.

The sequence came from a female donor with Graves disease. The chain employs TRBV11-2 and TRBJ2-5; 7 bases line up with TRBD1. The specimen was peripheral blood mononuclear cells (PBMCs), collected when the disease was refractory, from a patient treated with antithyroid drugs. The CDR3 nucleotides read TGTGCCAGCAGCTTTTCTGGACAGGTCGAAGGGACCCAGTACTTC. This encodes CASSFSGQVEGTQYF.